This T cell receptor (beta chain) stems from a study of control samples from healthy donors and cancer patients. TCRdb's copy holds only in-frame clones and misses some; the assay was immunoSEQ multiplex PCR. The sample shows roughly 200,000 clones, roughly nine tenths of them seen only once. V gave up 3 bases and J gave up 6 bases, with 19 bases separating them. Per germline, CDR1 SGHKS and CDR2 YYEKEE (reference sequence). CDR3 length: 15 residues. This clonotype was sampled from a man under 40 in good health. The sequenced sample consisted of blood. This chain connects TRBV5-5 to TRBJ2-7; possibly TRBD1 for D (7 bases). CDR3 residues: CASSSQGGGAFEQYF. CDR3 nucleotides: TGTGCCAGCAGCTCCCAGGGGGGAGGCGCGTTCGAGCAGTACTTC.